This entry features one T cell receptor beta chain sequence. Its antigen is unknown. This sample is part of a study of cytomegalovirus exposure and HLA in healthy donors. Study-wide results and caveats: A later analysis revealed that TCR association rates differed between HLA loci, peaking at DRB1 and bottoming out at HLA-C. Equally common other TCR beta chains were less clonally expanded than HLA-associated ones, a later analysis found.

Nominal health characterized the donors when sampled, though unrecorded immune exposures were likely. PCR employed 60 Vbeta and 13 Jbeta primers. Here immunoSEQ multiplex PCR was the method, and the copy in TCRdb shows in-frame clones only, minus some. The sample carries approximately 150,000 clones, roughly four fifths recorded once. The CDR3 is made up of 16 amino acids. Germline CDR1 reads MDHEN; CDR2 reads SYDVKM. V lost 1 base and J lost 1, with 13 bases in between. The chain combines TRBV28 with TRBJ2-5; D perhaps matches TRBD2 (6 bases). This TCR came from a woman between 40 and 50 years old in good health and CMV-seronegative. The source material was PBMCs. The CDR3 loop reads CASSLSGLIPQETQYF. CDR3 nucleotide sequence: TGTGCCAGCAGTTTATCGGGACTGATTCCCCAAGAGACCCAGTACTTC.